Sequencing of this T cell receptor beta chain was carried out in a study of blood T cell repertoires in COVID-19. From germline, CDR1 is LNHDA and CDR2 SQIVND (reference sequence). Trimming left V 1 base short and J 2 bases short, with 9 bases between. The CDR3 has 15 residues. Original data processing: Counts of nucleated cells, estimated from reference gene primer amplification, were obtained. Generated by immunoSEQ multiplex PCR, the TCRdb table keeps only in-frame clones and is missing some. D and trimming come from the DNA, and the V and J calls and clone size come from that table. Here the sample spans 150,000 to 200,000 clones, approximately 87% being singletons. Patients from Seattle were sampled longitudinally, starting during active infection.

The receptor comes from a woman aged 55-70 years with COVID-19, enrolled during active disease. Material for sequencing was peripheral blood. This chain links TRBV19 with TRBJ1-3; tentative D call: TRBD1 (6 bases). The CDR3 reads CASSIVRGTGNTIYF. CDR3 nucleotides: TGTGCCAGTAGTATAGTTAGGGGGACTGGAAACACCATATATTTT.